This TCR beta chain originates from a study of OX40 agonist ivuxolimab in advanced cancers. The overall study: Patients were treated with intravenous ivuxolimab, dosed at 0.01 to 10 mg/kg and infused every 2 weeks.

The protocol was immunoSEQ multiplex PCR, while the TCRdb copy is restricted to in-frame clones and leaves out a portion. This table has nearly 80,000 clones, about 90% appearing once. V dropped 2 bases and J dropped 7 bases, with 10 bases sitting between them. The CDR3 loop spans 13 amino acids. The germline V gene has CDR1 PRHDT and CDR2 FYEKMQ (reference sequence). Any history of autoimmune disease or systemic immunosuppression disqualified patients. Drawing of blood for sampling happened at baseline, at cycle 4 day 1, and at cycle 7 day 1. The chain uses TRBV13 and TRBJ2-3; the D is unclear. The sequences come from CD4+ or CD8+ T cells sorted from blood, collected in a trial of the OX40 agonist ivuxolimab. This clonotype was obtained from an adult with an advanced solid tumor such as melanoma, head and neck, liver or kidney cancer. DNA for the CDR3: TGTGCCAGCAGCTTAACCCGGGCGAATACGCAGTATTTT. Amino acid sequence: CASSLTRANTQYF.